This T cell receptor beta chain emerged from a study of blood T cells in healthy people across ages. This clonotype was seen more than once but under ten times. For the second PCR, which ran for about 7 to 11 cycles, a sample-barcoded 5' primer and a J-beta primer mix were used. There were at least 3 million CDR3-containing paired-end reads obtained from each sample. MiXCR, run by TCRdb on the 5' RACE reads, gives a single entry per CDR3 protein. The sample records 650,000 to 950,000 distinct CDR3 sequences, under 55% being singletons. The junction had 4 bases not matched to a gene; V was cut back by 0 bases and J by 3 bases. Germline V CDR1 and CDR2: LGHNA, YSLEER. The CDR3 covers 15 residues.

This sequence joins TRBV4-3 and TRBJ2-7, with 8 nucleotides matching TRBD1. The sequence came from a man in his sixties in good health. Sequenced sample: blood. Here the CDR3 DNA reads TGCGCCAGCAGCCAAGATCGAGGACAGGGCTACGAGCAGTACTTC. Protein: CASSQDRGQGYEQYF.